This T cell receptor (beta chain) came from a study of blood T cell repertoires in COVID-19. Study background: Specimens from acute and convalescent COVID-19 originated in the United States, Italy and Spain. T cells, B-cell-depleted T cells, or PBMCs supplied cDNA or gDNA.

Remarks on this clone: The same CDR3 is also encoded by other DNA sequences in this sample.

The CDR3 consists of 13 residues. V shed 6 bases and J 5 bases; nucleotides not matched to a gene: 7. CDR1 and CDR2 (germline): SQVTM, ANQGSEA. Original methodology: Amplified reference gene primers provided the basis for estimating nucleated cell counts. The assay was immunoSEQ multiplex PCR, and TCRdb's table has in-frame clones only and misses some. The D gene and trimming were derived from the DNA, and the V and J assignments and clone size from that table. The sample lists under 100,000 clones, around 85% occurring once. The V call is TRBV29-1, the J call TRBJ1-1; TRBD1 aligns across 9 bases. Sequencing used peripheral blood. This receptor was identified in a woman aged 70-85 years with active or convalescent COVID-19. The CDR3 sequence: CSVLGTGNTEAFF. The CDR3 DNA reads TGCAGCGTGCTCGGGACAGGGAATACTGAAGCTTTCTTT.